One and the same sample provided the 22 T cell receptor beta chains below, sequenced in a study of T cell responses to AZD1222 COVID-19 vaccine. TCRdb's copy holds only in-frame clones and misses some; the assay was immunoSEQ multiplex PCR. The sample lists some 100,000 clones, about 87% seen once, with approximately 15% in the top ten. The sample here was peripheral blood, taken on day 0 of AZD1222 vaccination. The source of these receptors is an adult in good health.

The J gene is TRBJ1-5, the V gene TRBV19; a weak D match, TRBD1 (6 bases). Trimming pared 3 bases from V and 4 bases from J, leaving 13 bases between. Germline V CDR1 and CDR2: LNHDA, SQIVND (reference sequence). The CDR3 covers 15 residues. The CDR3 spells CASSIQGSRNQPQHF. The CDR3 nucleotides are TGTGCCAGTAGTATTCAGGGGTCCCGGAATCAGCCCCAGCATTTT.

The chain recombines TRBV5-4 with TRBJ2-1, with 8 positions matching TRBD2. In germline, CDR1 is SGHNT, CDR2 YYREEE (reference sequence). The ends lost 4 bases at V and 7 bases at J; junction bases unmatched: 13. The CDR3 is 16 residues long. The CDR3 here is CASSQGGGLALNEQFF. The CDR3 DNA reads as TGTGCCAGCAGCCAAGGGGGAGGACTAGCCCTGAATGAGCAGTTCTTC.

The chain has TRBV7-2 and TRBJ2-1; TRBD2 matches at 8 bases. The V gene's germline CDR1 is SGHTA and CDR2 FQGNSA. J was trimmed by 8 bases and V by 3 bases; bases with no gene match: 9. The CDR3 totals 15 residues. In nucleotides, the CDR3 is TGTGCCAGCAGCTTGAGCGGGGGCCCCTGGGATGAGCAGTTCTTC. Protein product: CASSLSGGPWDEQFF.

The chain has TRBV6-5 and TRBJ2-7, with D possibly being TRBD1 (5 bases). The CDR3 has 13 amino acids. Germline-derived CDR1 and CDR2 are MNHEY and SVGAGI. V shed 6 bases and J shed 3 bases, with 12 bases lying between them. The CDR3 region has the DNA TGTGCCAGCAGCACTGACAGTAACTACGAGCAGTACTTC. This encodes CASSTDSNYEQYF.

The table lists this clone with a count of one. This chain's CDR3 is CASSLRGSGGSTDTQYF. The CDR3 coding sequence is TGTGCCAGCAGCCTTAGAGGGTCGGGAGGGAGCACAGATACGCAGTATTTT. The chain recombines TRBV7-2 with TRBJ2-3, with 8 bases fitting TRBD2. The CDR3 is 17 amino acids. CDR1 is SGHTA and CDR2 is FQGNSA in the germline V gene. Trimming at V came to 5 bases and at J to 0 bases, leaving 10 bases not matched to a gene.

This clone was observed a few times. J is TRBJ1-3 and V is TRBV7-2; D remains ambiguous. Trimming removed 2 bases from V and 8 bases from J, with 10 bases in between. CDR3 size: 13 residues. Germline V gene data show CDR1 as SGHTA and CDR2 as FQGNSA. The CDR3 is CASSLSNQDTIYF. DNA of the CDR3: TGTGCCAGCAGCTTATCGAACCAGGACACCATATATTTT.

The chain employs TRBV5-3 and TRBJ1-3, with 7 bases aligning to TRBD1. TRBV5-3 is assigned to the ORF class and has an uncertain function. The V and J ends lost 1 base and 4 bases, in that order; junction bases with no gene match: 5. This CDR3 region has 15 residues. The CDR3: CARSLPGQFGNTIYF. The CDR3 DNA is TGTGCCAGAAGCTTGCCGGGACAGTTCGGAAACACCATATATTTT.

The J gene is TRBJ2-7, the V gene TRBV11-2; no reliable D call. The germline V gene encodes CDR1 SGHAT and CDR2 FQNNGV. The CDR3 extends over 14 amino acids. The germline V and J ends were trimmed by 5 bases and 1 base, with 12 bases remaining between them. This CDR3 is CASSHSIGSYEQYF. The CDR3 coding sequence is TGTGCCAGCAGCCATAGCATCGGGTCCTACGAGCAGTACTTC.

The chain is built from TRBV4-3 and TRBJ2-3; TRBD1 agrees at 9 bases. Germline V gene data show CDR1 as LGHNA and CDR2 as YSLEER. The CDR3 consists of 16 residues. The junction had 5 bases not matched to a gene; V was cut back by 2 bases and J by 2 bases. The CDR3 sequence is CASSQRDRALTDTQYF. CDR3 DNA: TGCGCCAGCAGCCAACGGGACAGGGCCCTCACAGATACGCAGTATTTT.

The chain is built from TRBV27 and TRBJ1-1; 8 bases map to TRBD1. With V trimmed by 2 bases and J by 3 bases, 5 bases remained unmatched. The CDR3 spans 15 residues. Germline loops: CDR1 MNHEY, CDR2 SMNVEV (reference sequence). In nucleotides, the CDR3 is TGTGCCAGCAGTTTAGAATCCAGGGGGCACACTGAAGCTTTCTTT. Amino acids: CASSLESRGHTEAFF.

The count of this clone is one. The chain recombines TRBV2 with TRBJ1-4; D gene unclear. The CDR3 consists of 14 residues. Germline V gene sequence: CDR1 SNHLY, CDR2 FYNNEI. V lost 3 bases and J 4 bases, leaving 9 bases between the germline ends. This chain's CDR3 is CASSDLQFNEKLFF. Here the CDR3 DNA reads TGTGCCAGCAGTGATTTACAGTTTAATGAAAAACTGTTTTTT.

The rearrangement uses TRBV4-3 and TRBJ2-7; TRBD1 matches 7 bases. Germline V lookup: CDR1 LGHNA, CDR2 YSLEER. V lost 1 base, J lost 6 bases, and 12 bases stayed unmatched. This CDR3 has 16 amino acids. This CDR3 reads CASSQVAGTDVGEQYF. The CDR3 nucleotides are TGCGCCAGCAGCCAAGTAGCCGGGACAGACGTCGGCGAGCAGTACTTC.

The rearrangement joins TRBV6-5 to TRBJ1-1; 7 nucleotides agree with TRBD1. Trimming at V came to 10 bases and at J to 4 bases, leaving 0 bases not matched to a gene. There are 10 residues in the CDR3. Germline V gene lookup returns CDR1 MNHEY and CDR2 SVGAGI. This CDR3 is CANRGTEAFF. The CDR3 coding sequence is TGTGCCAACAGGGGCACTGAAGCTTTCTTT.

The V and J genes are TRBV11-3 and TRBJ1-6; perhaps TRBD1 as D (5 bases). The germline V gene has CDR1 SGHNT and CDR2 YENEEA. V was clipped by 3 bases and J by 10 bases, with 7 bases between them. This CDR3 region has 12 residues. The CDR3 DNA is TGTGCCAGCAGCTTTGGACAATCACCCCTCCACTTT. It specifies CASSFGQSPLHF.

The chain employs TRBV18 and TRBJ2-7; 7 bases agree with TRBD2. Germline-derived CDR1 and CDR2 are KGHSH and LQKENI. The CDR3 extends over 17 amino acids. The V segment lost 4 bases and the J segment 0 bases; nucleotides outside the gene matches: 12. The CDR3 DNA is TGTGCCAGCTCACTTCTTATTGCGGGAGCGAGCTCCTACGAGCAGTACTTC. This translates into CASSLLIAGASSYEQYF.

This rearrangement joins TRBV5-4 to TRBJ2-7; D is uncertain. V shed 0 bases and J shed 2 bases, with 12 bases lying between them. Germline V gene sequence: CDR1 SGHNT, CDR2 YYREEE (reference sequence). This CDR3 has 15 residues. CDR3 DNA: TGTGCCAGCAGCTTGGCCGGTTTGGGCCCCTACGAGCAGTACTTC. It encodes CASSLAGLGPYEQYF. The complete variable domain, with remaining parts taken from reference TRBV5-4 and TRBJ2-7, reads ETGVTQSPTHLIKTRGQQVTLRCSSQSGHNTVSWYQQALGQGPQFIFQYYREEENGRGNFPPRFSGLQFPNYSSELNVNALELDDSALYLCASSLAGLGPYEQYFGPGTRLTVT.

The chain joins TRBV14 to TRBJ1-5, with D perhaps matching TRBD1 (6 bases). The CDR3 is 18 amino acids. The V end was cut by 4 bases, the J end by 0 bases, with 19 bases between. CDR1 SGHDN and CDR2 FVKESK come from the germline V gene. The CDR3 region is CASSPRQAAIDSNQPQHF. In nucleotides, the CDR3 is TGTGCCAGCAGCCCAAGACAGGCTGCGATCGATAGCAATCAGCCCCAGCATTTT.

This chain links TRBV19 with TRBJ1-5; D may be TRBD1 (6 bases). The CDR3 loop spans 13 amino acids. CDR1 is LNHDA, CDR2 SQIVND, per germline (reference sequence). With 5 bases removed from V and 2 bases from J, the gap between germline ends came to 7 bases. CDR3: CASSWTGNQPQHF. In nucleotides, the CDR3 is TGTGCCAGTAGTTGGACAGGCAATCAGCCCCAGCATTTT.

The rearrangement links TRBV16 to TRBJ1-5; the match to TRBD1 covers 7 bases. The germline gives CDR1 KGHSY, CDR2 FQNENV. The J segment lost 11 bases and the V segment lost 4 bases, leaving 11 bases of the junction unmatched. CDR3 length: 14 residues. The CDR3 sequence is CASSPTGRGLTQHF. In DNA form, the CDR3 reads TGTGCCAGCAGCCCGACAGGGAGGGGACTGACCCAGCATTTT. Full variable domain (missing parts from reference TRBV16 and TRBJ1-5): GEEVAQTPKHLVRGEGQKAKLYCAPIKGHSYVFWYQQVLKNEFKFLISFQNENVFDETGMPKERFSAKCLPNSPCSLEIQATKLEDSAVYFCASSPTGRGLTQHFGDGTRLSIL.

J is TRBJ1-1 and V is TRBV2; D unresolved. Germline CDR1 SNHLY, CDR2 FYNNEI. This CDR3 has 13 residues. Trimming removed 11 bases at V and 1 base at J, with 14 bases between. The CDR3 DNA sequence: TGTGCCCCCAAAGGAGTCAGGAACACTGAAGCTTTCTTT. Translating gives CAPKGVRNTEAFF.

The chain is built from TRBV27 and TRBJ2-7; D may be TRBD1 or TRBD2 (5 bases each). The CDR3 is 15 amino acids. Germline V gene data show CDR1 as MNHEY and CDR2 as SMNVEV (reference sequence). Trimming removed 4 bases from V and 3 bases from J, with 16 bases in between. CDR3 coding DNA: TGTGCCAGCAGTTCAGGGACGGGGCCCTTCTACGAGCAGTACTTC. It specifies CASSSGTGPFYEQYF.

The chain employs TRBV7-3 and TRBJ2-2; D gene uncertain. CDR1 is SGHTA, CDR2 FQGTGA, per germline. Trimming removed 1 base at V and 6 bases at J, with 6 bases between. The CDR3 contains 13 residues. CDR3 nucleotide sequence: TGTGCCAGCAGCTTAAACAGCGCCGGGGAGCTGTTTTTT. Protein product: CASSLNSAGELFF.